Listed below are T cell receptor beta chains from one sample, sequenced in a study of T cells in localized non-small cell lung cancer. Measured with immunoSEQ multiplex PCR; TCRdb has only the in-frame clones, and not every one. Of roughly 40,000 clones listed, about 76% were seen once; the top ten hold approximately 7.4%. Material: peripheral blood mononuclear cells, obtained before any cancer treatment. These receptors came from a male donor aged 60 or older with stage II lung adenocarcinoma. Both conserved end residues are trimmed from each CDR3.

TRBJ2-7 | TRBV15 | ATRVAGGGFYEQY
TRBJ2-1 | TRBV11-1 | ASSFASNEQF
TRBJ1-2 | TRBV7-9 | ASSSHGVVGMP
TRBJ1-2 | TRBV30 | AWSPKGARGYT
TRBJ2-7 | TRBV5-1 | ASSLGASDRGLTYEQY
NA | TRBV7-9 | ASSSTSGSYEQY
TRBJ2-7 | TRBV12-5 | ASGFVVDGQSYEQY
TRBJ1-1 | TRBV20-1 | SAWKNTEAF
TRBJ2-3 | TRBV4-2 | ASSPYTAGTNTQY
TRBJ1-1 | TRBV7-2 | ASRLSKAENTEAF
TRBJ2-3 | TRBV13 | ASSSRLVFSGLDTQY